The 15 T cell receptor beta chains in this list originate from one sample, sequenced in a study of molecular identifiers for immune sequencing clone quantification. TCRdb itself ran the PCR reads through MiXCR, one entry per CDR3 protein. The sample includes roughly 93,000 distinct CDR3 sequences, roughly 19% seen only once; the top ten take 0.7% to 0.95%. Sequencing used naive CD8+ T cells from blood, with Jurkat cell RNA spiked in. Indicated subset: FACS-sorted CD8+CD4-CCR7+CD45RA+ naive T cells. Receptors originate from a human donor in good health. Some libraries in this study had Jurkat cell RNA spiked in.

There are a few counts of this clonotype. A clone one base away is much larger, so this may be a read error. This chain uses TRBV27 with TRBJ1-1; 7 nucleotides agree with TRBD1. This CDR3 has 14 amino acids. CDR1 is MNHEY, CDR2 SMNVEV, per germline (reference sequence). The chain's CDR3 is CASSLGQQNTGAFF. In DNA, the CDR3 is TGTGCCAGCAGTTTGGGACAGCAGAACACTGGAGCTTTCTTT.

This clonotype appeared many times. The chain links TRBV4-1 to TRBJ2-3; D may correspond to TRBD1 or TRBD2 (6 bases each). Trimming left V 4 bases short and J 7 bases short, with 12 bases between. Germline-derived CDR1 and CDR2 are MGHRA and YSYEKL. The CDR3 contains 13 residues. Written as DNA, the CDR3 is TGCGCCAGCAGCCCAGAGGGGGGCCATACGCAGTATTTT. This encodes CASSPEGGHTQYF.

Comment on this clonotype: Relative to the germline gene, one junction end is altered; a read error may explain this. This sequence joins TRBV27 and TRBJ2-1, with D maybe TRBD2 (5 bases). The CDR3 is 16 amino acids. In germline, CDR1 is MNHEY, CDR2 SMNVEV (reference sequence). The CDR3 region has the DNA TGTGCCAGCAGCCTATCCAGCGGCAGCTCCTACAATGGGCAGTTCTTC. It yields the protein CASSLSSGSSYNGQFF.

This clonotype was detected ten times or more. The rearrangement joins TRBV27 to TRBJ2-7, with D perhaps assigned TRBD1 or TRBD2 (5 bases each). The length of the CDR3 is 16 residues. With 5 bases removed from V and 2 bases from J, the gap between germline ends came to 19 bases. CDR1 and CDR2 (germline): MNHEY, SMNVEV (reference sequence). In DNA, the CDR3 is TGTGCCAGCAGTCGGGGCGCGGTGCGGTGGGCCTACGAGCAGTACTTC. Encoded protein: CASSRGAVRWAYEQYF.

About this clonotype: A much larger clone is a single base away; this may be a read error. This chain links TRBV4-1 with TRBJ2-1, with D uncertain. This CDR3 is built from 16 residues. The germline V gene encodes CDR1 MGHRA and CDR2 YSYEKL. The CDR3 DNA reads TGCGCCAGCAGCCAAGGGACGGTCCAGCCCTACAATGAGCAGCTCTTC. Amino acid sequence: CASSQGTVQPYNEQLF.

This clonotype was recorded many times. This chain connects TRBV21-1 to TRBJ2-3. TRBV21-1 counts as a pseudogene. This CDR3 spans 13 amino acids. The CDR3 loop reads CASSLQYTDTQYF. The CDR3 DNA is TGTGCCAGCAGCTTACAGTACACAGATACGCAGTATTTT.

This clonotype has only a few counts. Lacking the conserved final phenylalanine or tryptophan, this CDR3 likely reflects a read error. CDR3 in DNA: TGTGCCAGCAGTTTACAAGACAGGGGATGGAGCGAGCAGTACCTC. Translating it yields CASSLQDRGWSEQYL. This chain uses TRBV28 with TRBJ2-7, with 8 bases fitting TRBD1. J lost 6 bases, V lost 2 bases, and 9 bases had no gene match. From germline, CDR1 is MDHEN and CDR2 SYDVKM. The length of the CDR3 is 15 residues.

This rearrangement joins TRBV6-2 or TRBV6-3 to TRBJ2-7; 7 bases map to TRBD1. The V and J ends lost 6 bases and 7 bases, in that order; junction bases with no gene match: 12. Germline V CDR1 and CDR2: MNHEY, SVGEGT. CDR3 length: 14 amino acids. The CDR3: CASSWTGYLGEQYF. DNA of the CDR3: TGTGCCAGCAGCTGGACAGGCTACCTTGGGGAGCAGTACTTC.

This clonotype was counted ten times or more. The chain is built from TRBV3-1 and TRBJ2-7; 7 bases match TRBD2. The CDR3 is 14 amino acids. Germline-derived CDR1 and CDR2 are LGHDT and YNNKEL (reference sequence). The V segment lost 10 bases and the J segment 0 bases; nucleotides outside the gene matches: 9. The DNA for the CDR3 is TGTGCCACCACGAGAACTAGCGTCTCCTACGAGCAGTACTTC. Amino acids: CATTRTSVSYEQYF.

This clonotype was observed at least ten times. The chain couples TRBV29-1 to TRBJ2-7, with D possibly TRBD1 on 6 matching bases. Germline assignment: CDR1 SQVTM and CDR2 ANQGSEA. V was trimmed by 6 bases and J by 3 bases, leaving 9 bases between them. This CDR3 contains 11 residues. The CDR3 nucleotides are TGCAGCGTCCTGGACAGCTACGAGCAGTACTTC. The encoded protein is CSVLDSYEQYF.

This clonotype was recorded at least ten times. The chain recombines TRBV7-2 with TRBJ2-7, with 7 bases identical to TRBD2. The CDR3 is 13 residues long. Trimming at V came to 5 bases and at J to 6 bases, leaving 7 bases not matched to a gene. Germline V gene data show CDR1 as SGHTA and CDR2 as FQGNSA. CDR3 in DNA: TGTGCCAGCAGCCCAGTGGGAGGGGTCGAGCAGTACTTC. It codes for CASSPVGGVEQYF.

This clonotype was counted ten times or more. One end of the junction does not line up with germline, which may come from a read error. The chain carries TRBV7-2 and TRBJ2-7; the match to TRBD2 covers 10 bases. Germline lookup yields CDR1 SGHTA and CDR2 FQGNSA. CDR3 size: 14 residues. The CDR3 DNA reads TGTGCCAGCAGCAGAGTAGCGGGGGGCCTCGAGTTGCACTTC. It translates to CASSRVAGGLELHF.

This clonotype was seen repeatedly, ten times or more. The chain recombines TRBV5-6 with TRBJ1-3; no clear D gene. The CDR3 totals 14 residues. Trimming took 0 bases from V and 0 from J, leaving 4 bases between them. Germline values: CDR1 SGHDT, CDR2 YYEEEE. This chain's CDR3 is CASSLAISGNTIYF. For the CDR3, the DNA is TGTGCCAGCAGCTTGGCTATCTCTGGAAACACCATATATTTT. Combining the CDR3 with reference TRBV5-6 and TRBJ1-3 gives the whole variable domain DAGVTQSPTHLIKTRGQQVTLRCSPKSGHDTVSWYQQALGQGPQFIFQYYEEEERQRGNFPDRFSGHQFPNYSSELNVNALLLGDSALYLCASSLAISGNTIYFGEGSWLTVV.

This clonotype was seen many times. The chain links TRBV19 to TRBJ2-7; D is ambiguous. Germline loops: CDR1 LNHDA, CDR2 SQIVND (reference sequence). Trimming pared 6 bases from V and 5 bases from J, leaving 17 bases between. CDR3 length: 14 amino acids. CDR3 nucleotide sequence: TGTGCCAGTAGCGGTTCGGGTCTGATCCACGAGCAGTACTTC. Its protein is CASSGSGLIHEQYF.

The table lists this clonotype with a few counts. This rearrangement joins TRBV24-1 to TRBJ2-7, with D perhaps matching TRBD2 (5 bases). The CDR3 has 14 amino acids. V was clipped by 4 bases and J by 0 bases, with 9 bases between them. Germline loops: CDR1 KGHDR, CDR2 SFDVKD. The CDR3: CATSERAISYEQYF. DNA of the CDR3: TGTGCCACCAGTGAGAGGGCGATCTCCTACGAGCAGTACTTC.